Below, 10 T cell receptor beta chains from the same sample are listed, as sequenced in a study of blood T cell repertoires in COVID-19. Sequenced by immunoSEQ multiplex PCR; TCRdb stores in-frame clones only, minus some. The sample lists 130,000 to 150,000 clones; around 86% were seen once. Sequencing was done on a sample of PBMCs or T cells enriched from blood (not recorded which). The source is a man aged 55 to 69 who had recovered from COVID-19.

The rearrangement links TRBV5-1 to TRBJ1-2, with a weak D call TRBD1 (6 bases). This CDR3 is 13 amino acids long. CDR1 and CDR2 (germline): SGHRS, YFSETQ. Deletions cut 6 bases from V and 7 bases from J, with 16 bases between. The CDR3 DNA is TGCGCCAGCAACCTTGGGGGCCCGGGTGGCTACACCTTC. This sequence encodes CASNLGGPGGYTF.

J is TRBJ1-1 and V is TRBV10-2, with D perhaps matching TRBD1 (5 bases). The CDR3 is 15 amino acids. Trimming cost V 6 bases and J 1 base, with 15 bases left between them. Germline CDR1 WSHSY, CDR2 SAAADI. CDR3 in DNA: TGCGCCAGCAGGGACAAGATGGGGGGGAACACTGAAGCTTTCTTT. Amino acids: CASRDKMGGNTEAFF.

Comments on this clone: Sequence at one end of the junction differs from germline and may be a read error. This chain links TRBV28 with TRBJ2-7; TRBD1 might be the D (6 bases). In germline, CDR1 is MDHEN, CDR2 SYDVKM. This CDR3 region has 12 residues. In DNA, the CDR3 is TGTGCCAGCAGAAAAAACAGGGTTGAGCTGTACTTC. Protein: CASRKNRVELYF.

V and J are TRBV5-6 and TRBJ2-3; 8 bases fit TRBD1. J gave up 2 bases and V 0 bases, and 8 bases lay outside the gene matches. Germline-derived CDR1 and CDR2 are SGHDT and YYEEEE. This CDR3 has 17 residues. CDR3 nucleotides: TGTGCCAGCAGCTTGGCCGGTCAGGGGGCAAACACAGATACGCAGTATTTT. Translation gives CASSLAGQGANTDTQYF.

This chain connects TRBV19 to TRBJ1-1; TRBD1 is a possible D gene (5 bases). Germline CDR1 reads LNHDA; CDR2 reads SQIVND (reference sequence). The CDR3 consists of 13 residues. Trimming took 7 bases from V and 4 from J, leaving 13 bases between them. The CDR3 DNA sequence: TGTGCCAGTACGCGGGGCGAGGTCACTGAAGCTTTCTTT. Its translation: CASTRGEVTEAFF.

This chain joins TRBV28 and TRBJ2-3; 7 nucleotides match TRBD1. Germline V gene lookup returns CDR1 MDHEN and CDR2 SYDVKM. This CDR3 is 13 amino acids long. The V segment lost 3 bases and the J segment 6 bases; nucleotides outside the gene matches: 3. CDR3 loop: CASSLTGSDTQYF. CDR3 DNA sequence: TGTGCCAGCAGTTTGACAGGGTCGGATACGCAGTATTTT.

The V and J genes are TRBV27 and TRBJ2-2; D ambiguous. CDR3 length equals 14 residues. Germline V lookup: CDR1 MNHEY, CDR2 SMNVEV (reference sequence). V shed 2 bases and J shed 4 bases, with 8 bases lying between them. This CDR3 is CASSLTPLTGELFF. The CDR3 nucleotides are TGTGCCAGCAGTTTAACCCCACTCACCGGGGAGCTGTTTTTT.

This clone was detected only once. The CDR3 DNA sequence: TGTGCCAGCAGCTTTGGGGACAGGGGGAATGAAAAACTGTTTTTT. Translated, it gives CASSFGDRGNEKLFF. The chain recombines TRBV13 with TRBJ1-4; 11 bases map to TRBD1. Germline lookup yields CDR1 PRHDT and CDR2 FYEKMQ (reference sequence). The junction had 2 bases not matched to a gene; V was cut back by 3 bases and J by 5 bases. There are 15 residues in the CDR3.

This chain links TRBV29-1 with TRBJ2-5, with 8 positions matching TRBD2. V dropped 4 bases and J dropped 6; count of bases not matched to a gene: 16. Germline loops: CDR1 SQVTM, CDR2 ANQGSEA. The CDR3 covers 16 residues. The CDR3 sequence is CSVVFEAGANWKTQYF. The CDR3 bases are TGCAGCGTTGTATTCGAAGCGGGGGCTAATTGGAAGACCCAGTACTTC.

This clone has only a few counts. This chain connects TRBV28 to TRBJ2-3; 8 bases align to TRBD1. The J segment lost 2 bases and the V segment lost 6 bases, leaving 10 bases of the junction unmatched. CDR3 length equals 16 residues. CDR1 and CDR2 (germline): MDHEN, SYDVKM. The CDR3 region is CASSTTRQGPTDTQYF. Here the CDR3 DNA reads TGTGCCAGCAGCACCACCCGACAGGGGCCCACAGATACGCAGTATTTT. The variable domain in full, with the rest retrieved from reference TRBV28 and TRBJ2-3, is DVKVTQSSRYLVKRTGEKVFLECVQDMDHENMFWYRQDPGLGLRLIYFSYDVKMKEKGDIPEGYSVSREKKERFSLILESASTNQTSMYLCASSTTRQGPTDTQYFGPGTRLTVL.